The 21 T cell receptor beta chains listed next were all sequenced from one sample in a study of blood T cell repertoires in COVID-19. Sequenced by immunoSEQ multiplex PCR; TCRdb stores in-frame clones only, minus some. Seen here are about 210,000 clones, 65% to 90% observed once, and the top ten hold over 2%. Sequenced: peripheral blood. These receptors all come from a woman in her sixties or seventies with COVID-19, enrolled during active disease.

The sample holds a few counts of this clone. The CDR3 DNA follows: TGTGCCAGCAGCTTAAACTCTGGTGTCAGGGCGAATGGAAACACCATATATTTT. Amino acids: CASSLNSGVRANGNTIYF. The rearrangement links TRBV7-3 to TRBJ1-3, with D possibly matching TRBD1 (5 bases). The ends were cut back, 1 base at V and 3 bases at J, with 19 bases in the middle. The CDR3 extends over 18 amino acids. The V gene's germline CDR1 is SGHTA and CDR2 FQGTGA. Full variable domain (rest looked up from reference TRBV7-3 and TRBJ1-3): GAGVSQTPSNKVTEKGKYVELRCDPISGHTALYWYRQSLGQGPEFLIYFQGTGAADDSGLPNDRFFAVRPEGSVSTLKIQRTERGDSAVYLCASSLNSGVRANGNTIYFGEGSWLTVV.

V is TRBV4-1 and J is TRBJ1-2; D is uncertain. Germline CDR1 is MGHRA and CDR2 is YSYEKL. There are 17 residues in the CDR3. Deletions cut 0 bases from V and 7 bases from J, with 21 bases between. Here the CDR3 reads CASSQDGWRLRGGGYTF. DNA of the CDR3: TGCGCCAGCAGCCAAGATGGTTGGAGGCTCAGAGGAGGTGGCTACACCTTC.

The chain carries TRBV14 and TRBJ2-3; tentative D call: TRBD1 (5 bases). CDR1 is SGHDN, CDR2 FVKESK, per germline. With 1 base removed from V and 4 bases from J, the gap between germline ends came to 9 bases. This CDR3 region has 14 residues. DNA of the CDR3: TGTGCCAGCAGCCAAGCCAGGGTTGCAGATACGCAGTATTTT. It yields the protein CASSQARVADTQYF.

The CDR3 loop is CATSTGYNSPLHF. As DNA, the CDR3 is TGTGCCACCTCGACAGGTTATAATTCACCCCTCCACTTT. The genes are TRBV12-3 or TRBV12-4 and TRBJ1-6; possible D gene TRBD1, 6 bases. V was shortened by 10 bases and J by 4 bases, with 11 bases between the two germline ends. The CDR3 is 13 amino acids.

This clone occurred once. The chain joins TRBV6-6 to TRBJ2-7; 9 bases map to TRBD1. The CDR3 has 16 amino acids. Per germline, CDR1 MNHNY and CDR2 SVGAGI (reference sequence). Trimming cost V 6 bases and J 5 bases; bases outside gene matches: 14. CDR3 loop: CASRRPLNRGQDEQYF. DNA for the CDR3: TGTGCCAGCAGGCGGCCCTTGAACAGGGGGCAGGACGAGCAGTACTTC.

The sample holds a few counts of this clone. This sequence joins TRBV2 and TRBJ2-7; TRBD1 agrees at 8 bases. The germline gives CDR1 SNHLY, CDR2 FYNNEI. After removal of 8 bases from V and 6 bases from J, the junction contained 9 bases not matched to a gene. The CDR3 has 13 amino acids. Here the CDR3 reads CASGVARGREQYF. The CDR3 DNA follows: TGTGCCAGCGGAGTCGCCAGGGGGCGCGAGCAGTACTTC.

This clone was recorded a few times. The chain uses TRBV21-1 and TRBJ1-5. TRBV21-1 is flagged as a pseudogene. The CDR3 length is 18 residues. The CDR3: CASSILWESHQINQPQHF. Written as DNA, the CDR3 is TGTGCCAGCAGCATTCTGTGGGAGTCCCACCAGATAAATCAGCCCCAGCATTTT.

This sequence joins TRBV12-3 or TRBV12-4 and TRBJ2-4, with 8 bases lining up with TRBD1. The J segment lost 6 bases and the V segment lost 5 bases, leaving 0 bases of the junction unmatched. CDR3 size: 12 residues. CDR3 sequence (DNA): TGTGCCAGCAGTGACAGGGGAAACATTCAGTACTTC. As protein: CASSDRGNIQYF.

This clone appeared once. CDR3 DNA: TGTGCCAGCAGTTACCCTCGGGGCGGGGAGCTGTTTTTT. Translated: CASSYPRGGELFF. V and J are TRBV6-2 or TRBV6-3 and TRBJ2-2, with TRBD2 as a possible D gene (5 bases). CDR1 is MNHEY, CDR2 SVGEGT, per germline. The CDR3 sequence is 13 residues long. Deletions cut 2 bases from V and 7 bases from J, with 8 bases between.

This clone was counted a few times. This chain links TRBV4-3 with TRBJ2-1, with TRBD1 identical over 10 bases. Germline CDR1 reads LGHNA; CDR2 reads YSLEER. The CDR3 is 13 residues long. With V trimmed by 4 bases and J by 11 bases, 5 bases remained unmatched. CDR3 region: CASSPGTGDKQFF. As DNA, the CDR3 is TGCGCCAGCAGCCCTGGGACAGGGGATAAGCAGTTCTTC.

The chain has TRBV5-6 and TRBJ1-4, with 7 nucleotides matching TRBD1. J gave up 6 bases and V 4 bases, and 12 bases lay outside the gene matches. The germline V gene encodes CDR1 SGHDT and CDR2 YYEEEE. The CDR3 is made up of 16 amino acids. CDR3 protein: CASSETGRFGDEKLFF. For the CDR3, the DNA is TGTGCCAGCAGCGAGACAGGGCGATTCGGTGATGAAAAACTGTTTTTT.

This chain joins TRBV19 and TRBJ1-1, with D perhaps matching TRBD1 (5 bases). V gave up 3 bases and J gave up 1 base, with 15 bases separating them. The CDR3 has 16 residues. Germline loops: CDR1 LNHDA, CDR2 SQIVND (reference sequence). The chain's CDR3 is CASSILRAGPNTEAFF. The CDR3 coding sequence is TGTGCCAGTAGTATCCTCCGGGCAGGGCCGAACACTGAAGCTTTCTTT.

CDR3 sequence: CAISALGQETQYF. In DNA form, the CDR3 reads TGTGCCATCAGTGCTCTAGGCCAAGAGACCCAGTACTTC. This chain links TRBV10-3 with TRBJ2-5; D uncertain. V lost 4 bases to trimming and J lost 1 base, with 7 bases between them. Germline CDR1 reads ENHRY; CDR2 reads SYGVKD. The CDR3 contains 13 residues.

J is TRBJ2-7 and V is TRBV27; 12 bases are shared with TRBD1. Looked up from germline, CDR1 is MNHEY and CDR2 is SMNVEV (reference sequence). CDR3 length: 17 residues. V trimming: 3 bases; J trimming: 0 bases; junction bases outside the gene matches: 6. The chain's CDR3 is CASSLGTGGLSSYEQYF. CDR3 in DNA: TGTGCCAGCAGTTTGGGGACAGGGGGCCTGAGCTCCTACGAGCAGTACTTC.

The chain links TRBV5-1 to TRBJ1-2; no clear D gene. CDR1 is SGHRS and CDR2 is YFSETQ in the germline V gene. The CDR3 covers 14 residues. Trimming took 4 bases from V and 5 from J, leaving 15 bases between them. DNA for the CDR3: TGCGCCAGCAGCAGGACTCTGGGATCGTATGGCTACACCTTC. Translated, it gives CASSRTLGSYGYTF.

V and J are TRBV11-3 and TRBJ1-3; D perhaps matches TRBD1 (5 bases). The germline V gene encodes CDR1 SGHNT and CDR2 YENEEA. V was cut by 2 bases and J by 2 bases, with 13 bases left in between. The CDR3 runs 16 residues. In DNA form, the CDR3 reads TGTGCCAGCAGCTTATTCCAGGGCGCACCTGGAAACACCATATATTTT. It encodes CASSLFQGAPGNTIYF. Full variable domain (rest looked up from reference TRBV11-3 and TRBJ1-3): EAGVVQSPRYKIIEKKQPVAFWCNPISGHNTLYWYLQNLGQGPELLIRYENEEAVDDSQLPKDRFSAERLKGVDSTLKIQPAELGDSAVYLCASSLFQGAPGNTIYFGEGSWLTVV.

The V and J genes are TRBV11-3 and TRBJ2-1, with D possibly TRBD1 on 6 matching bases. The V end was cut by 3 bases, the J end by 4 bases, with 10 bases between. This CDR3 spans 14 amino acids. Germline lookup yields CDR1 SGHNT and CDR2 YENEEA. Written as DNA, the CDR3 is TGTGCCAGCAGCTTGAGGGGGTGGTACAATGAGCAGTTCTTC. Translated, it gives CASSLRGWYNEQFF.

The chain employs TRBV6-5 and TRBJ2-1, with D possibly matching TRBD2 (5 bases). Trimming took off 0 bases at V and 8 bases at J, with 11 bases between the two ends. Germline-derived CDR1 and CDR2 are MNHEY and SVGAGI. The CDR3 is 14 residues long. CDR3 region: CASSYSGSPYEQFF. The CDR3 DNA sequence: TGTGCCAGCAGTTACTCAGGGAGTCCATATGAGCAGTTCTTC.

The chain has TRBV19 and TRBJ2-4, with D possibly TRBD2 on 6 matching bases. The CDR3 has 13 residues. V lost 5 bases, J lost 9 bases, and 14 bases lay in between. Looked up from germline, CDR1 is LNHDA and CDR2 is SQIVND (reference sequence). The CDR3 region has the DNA TGTGCCAGTAGTTTGGAGGGCCCTGGCATTCAGTACTTC. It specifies CASSLEGPGIQYF. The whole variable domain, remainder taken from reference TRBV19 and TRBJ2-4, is DGGITQSPKYLFRKEGQNVTLSCEQNLNHDAMYWYRQDPGQGLRLIYYSQIVNDFQKGDIAEGYSVSREKKESFPLTVTSAQKNPTAFYLCASSLEGPGIQYFGAGTRLSVL.

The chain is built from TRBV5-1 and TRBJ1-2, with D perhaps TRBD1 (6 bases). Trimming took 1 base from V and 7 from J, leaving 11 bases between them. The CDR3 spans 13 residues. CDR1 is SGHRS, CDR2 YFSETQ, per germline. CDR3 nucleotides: TGCGCCAGCAGCTTGCCAGGGGAGGGTGGCTACACCTTC. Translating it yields CASSLPGEGGYTF.

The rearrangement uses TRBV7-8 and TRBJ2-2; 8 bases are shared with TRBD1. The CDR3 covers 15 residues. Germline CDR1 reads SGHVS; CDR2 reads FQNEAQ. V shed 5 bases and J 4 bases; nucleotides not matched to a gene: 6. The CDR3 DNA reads TGTGCCAGCAGCGCAAGGACAGGGTCCACCGGGGAGCTGTTTTTT. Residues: CASSARTGSTGELFF.